This T cell receptor beta chain was recorded in a study of T cell responses to AZD1222 COVID-19 vaccine. In the study overall: Pooled samples include second doses given at about 4 or 12 weeks.

Study-level findings and limits: Increases in Spike-specific TCR breadth and depth were seen after two AZD1222 doses.

Germline V gives CDR1 MNHEY, CDR2 SVGAGI. Trimming cost V 8 bases and J 8 bases, with 18 bases left between them. There are 14 residues in the CDR3. Sequencing was performed with immunoSEQ multiplex PCR; in TCRdb, only in-frame clones are kept and a portion is missing. Here the sample spans approximately 140,000 clones, under 95% being singletons. Regarding this clone: Its specificity is unknown.

The chain is built from TRBV6-5 and TRBJ1-4, with a tentative D call TRBD1 (5 bases). This receptor was taken from an adult in good health. The material was peripheral blood, obtained on day 0 of AZD1222 vaccination. CDR3 DNA sequence: TGTGCCAGCGGACTCGGAACTTGGGGGGAAAAACTGTTTTTT. It translates to CASGLGTWGEKLFF.